The rows below give T cell receptor beta chains drawn from one sample of a study of T-cell reconstitution after alpha-beta-depleted transplantation in children. TCRdb passed the PCR reads through MiXCR, listing each CDR3 protein once. This sample has almost 250,000 distinct CDR3 sequences, with around 25% found just once. Source: PBMCs, taken before TCRalphabeta/CD19-depleted stem cell transplant. All receptors come from a girl aged 2 to 9 with Fanconi anemia, due to receive a stem cell transplant. CDR3s include the opening cysteine and the closing phenylalanine or tryptophan. A D gene is named only where the DNA matches it firmly. Size values are once, few and many counts, or a class for expanded clones, and some rows have none.

J | D | size | V | DNA | CDR3
TRBJ2-1 | TRBD2 | - | TRBV20-1 | TGCAGTGCTAGACGTGGACTAGCGGGAGGTCTCTCCTACAATGAGCAGTTCTTC | CSARRGLAGGLSYNEQFF
TRBJ1-5 | TRBD1 | many | TRBV29-1 | TGCAGCGTTGGGGGACAGGAGTTGGGTCAGCCCCAGCATTTT | CSVGGQELGQPQHF
TRBJ2-4 | - | - | TRBV2 | TGTGCCAGCAGTGATGGTGATGCACTAGCCAAAAACATTCAGTACTTC | CASSDGDALAKNIQYF
TRBJ2-7 | - | - | TRBV2 | TGTGCCAGCAGACGGCGAACTTCCTACGAGCAGTACTTC | CASRRRTSYEQYF
TRBJ2-3 | TRBD1 | many | TRBV28 | TGTGCCAGCAGTTCGGGACAGGGTCCTCGCACAGATACGCAGTATTTT | CASSSGQGPRTDTQYF
TRBJ2-3 | TRBD2 | - | TRBV29-1 | TGCAGCGTTGATAGCGGGGGGACGACAGATACGCAGTATTTT | CSVDSGGTTDTQYF
TRBJ1-2 | - | many | TRBV20-1 | TGCAGTGCTGAGGGCAGGGGATTGGGCGGCTACACCTTC | CSAEGRGLGGYTF
TRBJ2-3 | TRBD1 | - | TRBV7-9 | TGTGCCAGCAGCCGGACAGGGGTGGAAGATACGCAGTATTTT | CASSRTGVEDTQYF
TRBJ2-1 | - | - | TRBV20-1 | TGCAGTGCTTGTACCACGTCTGAGCAGTTCTTC | CSACTTSEQFF
TRBJ2-3 | TRBD2 | - | TRBV6-5 | TGTGCCAGCAGTTACGTAGCGGGGGGGACAGATACGCAGTATTTT | CASSYVAGGTDTQYF
TRBJ2-3 | TRBD2 | - | TRBV29-1 | TGCAGCGTTGAAGGACTAGCGGGGCCATTACCCAGCACAGATACGCAGTATTTT | CSVEGLAGPLPSTDTQYF
TRBJ2-3 | TRBD2 | many | TRBV5-1 | TGCGCCAGCAGCTTGGCGGGGACTAGCCGAGTCGAGTATTTT | CASSLAGTSRVEYF
TRBJ2-5 | - | many | TRBV7-2 | TGTGCCAGCAGCTTATGGTCAGAGACCCAGTACTTC | CASSLWSETQYF
TRBJ2-1 | TRBD2 | many | TRBV20-1 | TGCAGTGCAAGCTTGCGACTAGCGGGAGTCAATGAGCAGTTCTTC | CSASLRLAGVNEQFF